The T cell receptor beta chain described here comes from a study of vaccination effects on CD4 cells after COVID-19. Regarding this clone: Its antigen is unidentified.

Produced via immunoSEQ multiplex PCR; TCRdb's table is partial and in-frame only. The repertoire includes roughly 23,000 clones, under 80% of them detected once, and 23% sits in the top ten. Trimming left V 5 bases short and J 8 bases short, with 18 bases between. Germline lookup yields CDR1 ENHRY and CDR2 SYGVKD. The CDR3 length is 14 residues. Antigen-specific CD4+ T cells were first expanded with viral peptide pools by the ViraFEST assay and only then sequenced. Following a 10-day culture, CD4+ T cells were purified. Two-dose BNT162b2 or mRNA-1273 vaccination was given to participants. Days 3 and 7 saw half the medium replaced with IL-2 medium. Whole-study findings and limits: Late in the post-vaccination period, infection-induced and vaccine-induced clones underwent marked clonal contraction. Cross-reaction with common cold coronaviruses was seen in only 1 of 255 vaccine-induced clones from healthy vaccinees.

The chain couples TRBV10-3 to TRBJ1-2; no clear D gene. The sample here was CD4+ T cells from PBMCs cultured with HCoV-NL63 spike peptides, taken after COVID-19 vaccination. The sequence was collected from a human donor who received a COVID-19 vaccine. The chain's CDR3 is CAISSWTGKDGYTF. The CDR3 DNA sequence: TGTGCCATCAGTTCCTGGACGGGCAAGGACGGCTACACCTTC.